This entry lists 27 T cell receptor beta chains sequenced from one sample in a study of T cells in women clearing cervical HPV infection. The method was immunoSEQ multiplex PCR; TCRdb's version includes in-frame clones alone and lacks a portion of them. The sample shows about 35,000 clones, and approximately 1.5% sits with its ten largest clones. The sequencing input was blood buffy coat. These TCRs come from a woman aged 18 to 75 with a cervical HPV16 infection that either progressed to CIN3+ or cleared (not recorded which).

CDR3 residues: CSASRAGGRNEQFF. The CDR3 DNA, read in part, is TGCAGTGCTAGCCGCGCGGGGGGGCGGAATGAG. The chain is built from TRBV20-1 and TRBJ2-1, with 9 bases fitting TRBD2. With the read ending 3 residues before the CDR3 end, the germline J gene is used to fill in that end. Losses at the gene ends were 3 bases for V and 7 bases for J; bases not matched to a gene: 7. CDR3 size: 14 residues. Germline CDR1 and CDR2: DFQATT and SNEGSKA (reference sequence).

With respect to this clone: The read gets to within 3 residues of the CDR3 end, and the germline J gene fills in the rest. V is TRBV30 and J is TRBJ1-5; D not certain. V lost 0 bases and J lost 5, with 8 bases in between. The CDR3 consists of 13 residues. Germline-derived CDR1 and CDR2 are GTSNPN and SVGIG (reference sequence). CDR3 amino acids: CAWSVRGDQPQHF. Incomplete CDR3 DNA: TGTGCCTGGAGTGTCCGGGGTGATCAGCCC.

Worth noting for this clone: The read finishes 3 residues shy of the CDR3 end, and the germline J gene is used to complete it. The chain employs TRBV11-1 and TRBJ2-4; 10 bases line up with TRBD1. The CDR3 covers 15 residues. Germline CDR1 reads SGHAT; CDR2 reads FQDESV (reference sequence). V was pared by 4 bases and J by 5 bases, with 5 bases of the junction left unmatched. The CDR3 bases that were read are TGTGCCAGCAGCTCTCGGGACAGGGGACAAAACATT. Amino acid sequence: CASSSRDRGQNI. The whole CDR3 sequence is CASSSRDRGQNIQYF.

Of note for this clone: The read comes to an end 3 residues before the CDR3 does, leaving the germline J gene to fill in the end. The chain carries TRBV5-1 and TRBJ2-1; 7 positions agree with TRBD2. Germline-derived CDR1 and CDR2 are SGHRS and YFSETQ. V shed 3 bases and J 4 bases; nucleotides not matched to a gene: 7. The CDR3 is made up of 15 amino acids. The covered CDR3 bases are TGCGCCAGCAGCTGGGGGTTGCGGGGGTACAATGAG. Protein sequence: CASSWGLRGYNE. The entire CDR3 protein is CASSWGLRGYNEQFF.

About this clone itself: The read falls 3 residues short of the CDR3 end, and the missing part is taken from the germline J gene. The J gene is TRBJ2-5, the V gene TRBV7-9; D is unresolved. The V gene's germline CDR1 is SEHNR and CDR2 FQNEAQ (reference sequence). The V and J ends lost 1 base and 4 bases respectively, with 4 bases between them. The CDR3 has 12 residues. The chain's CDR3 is CASSLVGETQYF. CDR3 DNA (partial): TGTGCCAGCAGCTTAGTCGGAGAGACC.

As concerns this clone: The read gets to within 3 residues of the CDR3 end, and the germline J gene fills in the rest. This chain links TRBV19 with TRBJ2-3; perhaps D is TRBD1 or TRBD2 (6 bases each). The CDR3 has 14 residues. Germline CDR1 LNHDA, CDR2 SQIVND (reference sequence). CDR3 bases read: TGTGCCAGTAGTATGCGGGACAACAAAGAGACG. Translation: CASSMRDNKET. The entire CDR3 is CASSMRDNKETQYF.

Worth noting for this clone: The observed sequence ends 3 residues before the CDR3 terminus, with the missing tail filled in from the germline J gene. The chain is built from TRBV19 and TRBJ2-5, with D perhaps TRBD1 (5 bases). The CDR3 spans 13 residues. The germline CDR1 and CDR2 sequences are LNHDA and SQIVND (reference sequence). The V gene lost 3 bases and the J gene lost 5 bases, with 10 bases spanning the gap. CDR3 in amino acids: CASSIQGGETQYF. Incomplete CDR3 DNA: TGTGCCAGTAGTATCCAGGGTGGGGAGACC.

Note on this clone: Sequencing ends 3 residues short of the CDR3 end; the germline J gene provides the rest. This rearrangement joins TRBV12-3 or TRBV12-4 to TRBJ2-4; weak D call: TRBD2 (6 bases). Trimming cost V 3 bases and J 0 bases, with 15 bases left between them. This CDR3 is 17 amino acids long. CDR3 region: CASSFTQRARAKNIQYF. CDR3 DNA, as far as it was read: TGTGCCAGCAGTTTCACCCAGCGGGCGAGAGCCAAAAACATT.

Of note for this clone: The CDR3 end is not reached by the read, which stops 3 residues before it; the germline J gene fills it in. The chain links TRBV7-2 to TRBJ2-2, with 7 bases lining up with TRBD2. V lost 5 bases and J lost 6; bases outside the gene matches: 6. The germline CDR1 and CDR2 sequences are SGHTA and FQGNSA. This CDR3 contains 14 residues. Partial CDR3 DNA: TGTGCCAGCAGCCCAATTAGCGGGCCCGGGGAG. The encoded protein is CASSPISGPGE. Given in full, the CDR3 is CASSPISGPGELFF.

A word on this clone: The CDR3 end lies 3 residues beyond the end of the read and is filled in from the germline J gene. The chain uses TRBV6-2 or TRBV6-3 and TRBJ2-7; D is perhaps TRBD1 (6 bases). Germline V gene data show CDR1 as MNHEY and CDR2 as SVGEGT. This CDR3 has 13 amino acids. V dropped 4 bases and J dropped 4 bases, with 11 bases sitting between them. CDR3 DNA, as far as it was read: TGTGCCAGCAGTTTAACAGGGAATTACGAG. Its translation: CASSLTGNYE. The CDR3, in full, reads CASSLTGNYEQYF.

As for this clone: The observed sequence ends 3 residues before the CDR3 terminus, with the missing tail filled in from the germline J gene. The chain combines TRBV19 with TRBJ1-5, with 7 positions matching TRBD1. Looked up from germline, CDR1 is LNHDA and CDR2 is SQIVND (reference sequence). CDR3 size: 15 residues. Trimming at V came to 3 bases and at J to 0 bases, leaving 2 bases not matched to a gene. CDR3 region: CASSIGTVSNQPQHF. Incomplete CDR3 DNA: TGTGCCAGTAGTATCGGGACAGTTAGCAATCAGCCC.

CDR3 DNA (partial): TGTGCCAGCAGCTTAGGGGCAGGAACCGGGGAG. Amino acids: CASSLGAGTGE. From start to end, the CDR3 is CASSLGAGTGELFF. This chain connects TRBV7-2 to TRBJ2-2; D gene uncertain. From the germline J gene comes the end of the CDR3, since the read stops 3 residues before it. The CDR3 covers 14 residues. Per the germline V gene, CDR1 is SGHTA and CDR2 is FQGNSA. The V and J ends lost 1 base and 5 bases respectively, with 8 bases between them.

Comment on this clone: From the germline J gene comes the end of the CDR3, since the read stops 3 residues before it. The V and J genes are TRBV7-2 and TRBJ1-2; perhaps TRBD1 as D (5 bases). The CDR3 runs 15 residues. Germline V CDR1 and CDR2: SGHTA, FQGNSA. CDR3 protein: CASSAGLAGAYDYTF. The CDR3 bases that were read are TGTGCCAGCAGCGCGGGACTAGCGGGAGCCTACGAC. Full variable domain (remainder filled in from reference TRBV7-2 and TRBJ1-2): GAGVSQSPSNKVTEKGKDVELRCDPISGHTALYWYRQSLGQGLEFLIYFQGNSAPDKSGLPSDRFSAERTGGSVSTLTIQRTQQEDSAVYLCASSAGLAGAYDYTFGSGTRLTVV.

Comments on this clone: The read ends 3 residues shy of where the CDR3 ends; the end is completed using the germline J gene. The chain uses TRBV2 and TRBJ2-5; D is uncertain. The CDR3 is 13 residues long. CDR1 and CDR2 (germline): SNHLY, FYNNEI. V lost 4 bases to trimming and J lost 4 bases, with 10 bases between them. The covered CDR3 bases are TGTGCCAGCAGTGGCGGAGCTTTAGAGACC. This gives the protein CASSGGALET. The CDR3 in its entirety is CASSGGALETQYF.

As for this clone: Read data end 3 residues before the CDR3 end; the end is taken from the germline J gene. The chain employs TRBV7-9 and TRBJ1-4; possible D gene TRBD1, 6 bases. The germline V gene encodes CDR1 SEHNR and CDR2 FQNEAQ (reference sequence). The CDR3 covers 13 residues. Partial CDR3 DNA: TGTGCCAGCTCGGGGGGCGGCAATTCACCA. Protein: CASSGGGNSP. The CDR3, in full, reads CASSGGGNSPLFF.

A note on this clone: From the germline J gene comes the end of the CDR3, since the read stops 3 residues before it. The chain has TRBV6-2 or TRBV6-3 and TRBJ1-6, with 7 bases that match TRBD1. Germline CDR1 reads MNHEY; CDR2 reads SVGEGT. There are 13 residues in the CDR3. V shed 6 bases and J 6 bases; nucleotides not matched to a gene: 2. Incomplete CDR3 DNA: TGTGCCAGCAGGAGACAGGGTAATTCACCC. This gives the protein CASRRQGNSP. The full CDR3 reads CASRRQGNSPLHF.

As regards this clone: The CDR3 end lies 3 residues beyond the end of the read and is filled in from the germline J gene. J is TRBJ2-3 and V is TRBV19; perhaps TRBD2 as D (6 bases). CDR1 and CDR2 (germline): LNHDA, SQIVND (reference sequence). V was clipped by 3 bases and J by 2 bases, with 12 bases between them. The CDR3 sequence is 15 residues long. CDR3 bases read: TGTGCCAGTAGTATCGTGGCTAGCGACACAGATACG. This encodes CASSIVASDTDT. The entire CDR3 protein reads CASSIVASDTDTQYF.

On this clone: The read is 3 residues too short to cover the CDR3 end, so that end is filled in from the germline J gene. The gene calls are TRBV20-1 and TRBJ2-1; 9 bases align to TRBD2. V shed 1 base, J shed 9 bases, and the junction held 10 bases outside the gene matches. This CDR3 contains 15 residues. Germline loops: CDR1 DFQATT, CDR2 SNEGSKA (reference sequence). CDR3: CSARGTAGGLSEQFF. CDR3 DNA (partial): TGCAGTGCTAGAGGGACGGCGGGAGGGCTTAGTGAG.

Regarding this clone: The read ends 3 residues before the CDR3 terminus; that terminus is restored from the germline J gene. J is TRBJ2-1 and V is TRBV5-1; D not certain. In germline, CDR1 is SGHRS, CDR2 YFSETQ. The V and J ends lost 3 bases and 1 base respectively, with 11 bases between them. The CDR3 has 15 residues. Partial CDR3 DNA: TGCGCCAGCAGCTATAACAGTGATTCCTACAATGAG. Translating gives CASSYNSDSYNE. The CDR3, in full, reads CASSYNSDSYNEQFF.

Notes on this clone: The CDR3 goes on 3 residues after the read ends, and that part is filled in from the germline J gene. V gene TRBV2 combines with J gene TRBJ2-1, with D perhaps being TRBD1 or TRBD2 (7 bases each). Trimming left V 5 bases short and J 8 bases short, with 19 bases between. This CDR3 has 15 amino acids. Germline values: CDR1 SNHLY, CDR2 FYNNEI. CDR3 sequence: CASSYRGRGRDEQFF. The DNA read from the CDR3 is TGTGCCAGCAGTTACCGAGGCAGGGGGAGGGATGAG.

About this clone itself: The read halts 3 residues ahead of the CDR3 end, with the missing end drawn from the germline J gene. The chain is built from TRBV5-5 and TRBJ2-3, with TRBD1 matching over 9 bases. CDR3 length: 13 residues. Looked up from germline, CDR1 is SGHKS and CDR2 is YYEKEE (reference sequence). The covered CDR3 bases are TGTGCCAGTAAACAGGGGGCGCGGGAGACG. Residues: CASKQGARET. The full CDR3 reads CASKQGARETQYF.

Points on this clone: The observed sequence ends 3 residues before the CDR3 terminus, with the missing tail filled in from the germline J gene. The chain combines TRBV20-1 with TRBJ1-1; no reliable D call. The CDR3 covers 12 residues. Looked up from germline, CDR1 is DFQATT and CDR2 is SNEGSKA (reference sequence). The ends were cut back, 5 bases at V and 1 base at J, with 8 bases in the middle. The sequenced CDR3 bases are TGCAGTGCTCTTAGACAGAACACTGAA. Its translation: CSALRQNTE. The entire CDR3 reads CSALRQNTEAFF.

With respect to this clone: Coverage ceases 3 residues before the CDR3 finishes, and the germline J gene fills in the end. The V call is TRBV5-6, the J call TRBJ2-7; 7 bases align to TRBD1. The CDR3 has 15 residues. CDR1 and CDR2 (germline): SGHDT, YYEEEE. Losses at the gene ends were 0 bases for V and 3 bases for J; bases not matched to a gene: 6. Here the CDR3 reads CASSLDPGQFYEQYF. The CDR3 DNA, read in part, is TGTGCCAGCAGCTTGGACCCGGGACAGTTCTACGAG.

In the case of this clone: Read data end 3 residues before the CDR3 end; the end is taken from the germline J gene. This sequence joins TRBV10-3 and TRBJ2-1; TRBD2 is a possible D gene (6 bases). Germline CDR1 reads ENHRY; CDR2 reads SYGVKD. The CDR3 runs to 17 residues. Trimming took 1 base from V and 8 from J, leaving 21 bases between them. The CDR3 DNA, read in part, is TGTGCCATCAGTGAGTTCAAACCGACTAGAGGGGCCGATGAG. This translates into CAISEFKPTRGADE. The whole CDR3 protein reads CAISEFKPTRGADEQFF.

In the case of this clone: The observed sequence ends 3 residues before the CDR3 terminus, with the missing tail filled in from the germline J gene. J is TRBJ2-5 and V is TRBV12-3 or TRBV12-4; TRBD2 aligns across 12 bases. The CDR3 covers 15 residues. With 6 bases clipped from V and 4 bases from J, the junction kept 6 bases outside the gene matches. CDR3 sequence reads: CASSRLAGVGETQYF. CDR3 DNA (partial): TGTGCCAGCAGCCGACTAGCGGGAGTCGGAGAGACC.

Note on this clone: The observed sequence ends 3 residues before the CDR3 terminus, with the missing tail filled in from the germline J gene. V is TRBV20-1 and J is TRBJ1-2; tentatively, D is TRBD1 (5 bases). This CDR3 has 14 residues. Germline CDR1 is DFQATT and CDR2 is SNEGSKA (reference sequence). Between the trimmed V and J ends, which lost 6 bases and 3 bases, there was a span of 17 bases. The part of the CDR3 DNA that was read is TGCAGTGCCCCCAATACGGCGGGGGACTATGGC. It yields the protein CSAPNTAGDYG. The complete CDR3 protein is CSAPNTAGDYGYTF.

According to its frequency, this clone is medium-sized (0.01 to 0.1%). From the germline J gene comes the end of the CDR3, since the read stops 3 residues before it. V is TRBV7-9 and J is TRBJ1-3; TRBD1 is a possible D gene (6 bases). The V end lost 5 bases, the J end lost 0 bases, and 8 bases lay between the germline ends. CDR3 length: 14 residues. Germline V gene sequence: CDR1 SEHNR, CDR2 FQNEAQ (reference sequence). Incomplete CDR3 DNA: TGTGCCAGCAGCCCGGGACACTCTGGAAACACC. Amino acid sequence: CASSPGHSGNT. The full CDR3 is CASSPGHSGNTIYF.